This T cell receptor beta chain was found in a study of response to subunit inactivated influenza vaccine. TCRdb reprocessed the RT-PCR reads via MiXCR and lists one record per CDR3 protein. The sample lists 150,000 to 200,000 distinct CDR3 sequences; approximately 12% were seen once. Between the trimmed V and J ends, which lost 2 bases and 3 bases, there was a span of 8 bases. Per the germline V gene, CDR1 is MNHEY and CDR2 is SMNVEV (reference sequence). The CDR3 has 14 amino acids. The data also belong to a second study, concerning T cells expressing NK-cell markers. That report notes: It was by 5'RACE template switching with UMIs that TCR beta cDNA was made. Each TCR beta repertoire originated in sorted T cells that were CD3+CD56+NKG2C+, CD3+CD56+NKG2C- or CD3+CD56-NKG2C+. Seven sequenced donors out of eight were HCMV-seropositive, one seronegative. The study found dominant NKG2C+ clonotypes at about 1.0-7.5% of CD8+ T cells in six donors. The same clonotypes also predominated in the CD3+CD56-NKG2C+ fraction of four donors.

The sequenced sample was CD8+ T cells sorted from PBMCs, obtained approximately 12 days after vaccination. This TCR derives from a man between 50 and 59 years old who received an inactivated influenza vaccine. The rearrangement uses TRBV27 and TRBJ2-1, with no clear D. The CDR3 protein is CASSLLRHYNEQFF. DNA for the CDR3: TGTGCCAGCAGTTTACTGAGGCACTACAATGAGCAGTTCTTC.